This T cell receptor (beta chain) was found in a study of relationships among human T cell subsets (dated 2010 in TCRdb). For the study in its entirety: The study sequenced eight distinct T cell populations from blood: pan T, CD8 cytotoxic, regulatory, Th1, Th2, naive plus transitional, activated and memory cells. The study at large found these results: V, D and J usage, CDR3 length and N-nucleotide additions showed no statistically significant differences among the seven subsets. The bead-based sorting could not exclude a CD4+CD8+ double-positive population. More than 60% of CD8+ cytotoxic sequences came from clones with more than 100 reads, while the regulatory and Th2 subsets showed few clones of that size. Substantial CDR3 sharing among Th1, Th2 and regulatory T cells was interpreted as suggesting stochastic cell fate choices.

The CD4+CD25-CD294- flow-through remaining after the CD25, CD56 and CD294 bead selections was collected as Th1 cells. T cell subsets were isolated with Miltenyi superparamagnetic beads coated with subset-specific monoclonal antibodies. All T cell populations were isolated from peripheral blood. Ficoll separation was used to obtain mononuclear cells from whole blood, after which anti-CD14 microbeads were used to deplete monocytes. Right after isolation, the cell populations were resuspended in RNAprotect reagent. In regard to this clonotype: The specificity of this receptor is unknown. No clone much larger than this one lies a single base away; base qualities are absent.

Between the V and J ends, shortened by 7 bases and 0 bases respectively, the junction contains 7 bases. The CDR3 measures 13 amino acids from cysteine to phenylalanine. Only the CDR3 DNA is retained, 39 bases long and in frame from the first base. The germline V gene (reference sequence) sets CDR1 to SEHNR and CDR2 to FQNEAQ. Library construction relied on multiplex PCR. Sequencer: 454 GS FLX. Semiquantitative ARM-PCR was used to amplify the TCR alpha and beta CDR3 regions from mRNA. In ARM-PCR, tagged nested gene-specific primers were used first, and exponential amplification was then carried out by communal superprimers. Exonuclease was used to remove the nested primers before the first-round PCR products went through the second amplification round. The amplicons were sequenced on the 454 platform, a system that can rapidly sequence millions of DNA fragments without cloning bias. A read mappable to both V and J germline segments was defined as an effective read. In the source study's methods: IRmap was used to assign reads to germline V, D and J segments, and IRmap relies on pyromap, a Smith-Waterman modification adapted to 454 sequencing errors. Cutoffs set at the 99th percentile of alignment scores from simulated random sequences were applied to filter D-beta assignments. The amino acids between the conserved V-segment Y[YFLI]C motif and the J-segment [FW]GXGT motif were defined as CDR3. Repertoire diversity was estimated with a compound Poisson process model previously applied to large-scale EST data. A procedure for detecting cross-contamination was used to argue that the shared CDR3s did not come from sample contamination. Using fastp at Q25 and MiXCR, TCRdb reprocessed the public reads and kept productive beta chains. CDR3 protein sequences are deduplicated, and each keeps its most common genes and DNA. TCRdb's processing, not the authors', yielded these V and J calls. The sample includes more than 10,000 distinct CDR3 sequences, with around 69% observed a single time. Together, the top ten hold roughly 30% of the sample.

The sample was CD4+ Th1 cells sorted from blood. Reading the label with the study, this specimen's cell subset or site is: CD4+CD25-CD294- T helper 1 cells. This TCR was sampled from a man aged 35-49 years in good health. The chain was built from TRBV7-9 and TRBJ2-1; the D gene assignment is ambiguous. The CDR3 protein sequence reads: CASIAPSYNEQFF. The DNA sequence is as follows: TGTGCCAGCATCGCCCCCTCCTACAATGAGCAGTTCTTC.